These 17 T cell receptor beta chains originate from one sample sequenced in a study of cytomegalovirus exposure and HLA in healthy donors (dated by TCRdb to the late 2010s). Libraries were constructed by the immunoSEQ multiplex PCR assay. The multiplex PCR relied on a mix of 60 forward primers for TCR Vbeta segments and 13 reverse primers for TCR Jbeta segments. TCRdb stores this immuneACCESS table with in-frame sequences only. Part of the clones is absent; in the studies checked, under half of the shortfall reflects unresolved V genes, and no reason is known for the rest. In all, the sample holds 76,000 or so clones, and nearly 80% of those were seen once. The ten biggest clones cover 8% to 9.5% of the sample. Input material: PBMCs. The receptors stem from a woman in her thirties or forties in good health and CMV-seropositive.

The genes are TRBV2 and TRBJ1-6; 8 nucleotides line up with TRBD1. Unmatched junction bases numbered 11, after V lost 6 bases and J lost 7 bases. This CDR3 contains 16 residues. Germline V CDR1 and CDR2: SNHLY, FYNNEI. The CDR3 nucleotides read TGTGCCAGCAGGACGGGAACAGGGGGATCCAATTCACCCCTCCACTTT. It translates to CASRTGTGGSNSPLHF.

The chain employs TRBV18 and TRBJ2-6; tentatively, D is TRBD2 (6 bases). This CDR3 has 16 amino acids. The germline gives CDR1 KGHSH, CDR2 LQKENI. Trimming took 4 bases from V and 0 from J, leaving 10 bases between them. CDR3 DNA sequence: TGTGCCAGCTCACTGGGACTGGACTCTGGGGCCAACGTCCTGACTTTC. This codes for CASSLGLDSGANVLTF.

J is TRBJ1-5 and V is TRBV27; 9 bases match TRBD1. Germline V CDR1 and CDR2: MNHEY, SMNVEV (reference sequence). The CDR3 length is 14 residues. V trimming: 2 bases; J trimming: 6 bases; junction bases outside the gene matches: 2. The CDR3 sequence: CASSLGQGFQPQHF. CDR3 nucleotides: TGTGCCAGCAGTTTAGGACAGGGGTTTCAGCCCCAGCATTTT.

In its sample, this clone was seen a few times. The CDR3 region has the DNA TGTGCCAGCAGCCCATCGGACAGGGGATTCGAAAAACTGTTTTTT. Translating it yields CASSPSDRGFEKLFF. This chain links TRBV2 with TRBJ1-4; 9 nucleotides line up with TRBD1. The CDR3 is made up of 15 amino acids. V shed 6 bases, J shed 8 bases, and the junction held 10 bases outside the gene matches. Germline V gives CDR1 SNHLY, CDR2 FYNNEI.

The chain is built from TRBV19 and TRBJ2-3; D might be TRBD2 (5 bases). The germline CDR1 and CDR2 sequences are LNHDA and SQIVND (reference sequence). Trimming took off 4 bases at V and 1 base at J, with 12 bases between the two ends. There are 15 residues in the CDR3. In DNA form, the CDR3 reads TGTGCCAGTAGTAGGGTGCAGGAGGGCACAGATACGCAGTATTTT. Translated, it gives CASSRVQEGTDTQYF.

V is TRBV6-1 and J is TRBJ2-3, with no clear D. The CDR3 extends over 12 amino acids. Between the trimmed V and J ends, which lost 0 bases and 6 bases, there was a span of 4 bases. Germline assignment: CDR1 MNHNS and CDR2 SASEGT. CDR3 in amino acids: CASSEAPDTQYF. For the CDR3, the DNA is TGTGCCAGCAGTGAAGCCCCGGATACGCAGTATTTT.

The chain has TRBV27 and TRBJ1-5; D possibly corresponds to TRBD1 (5 bases). Trimming removed 5 bases from V and 6 bases from J, with 11 bases in between. Germline V CDR1 and CDR2: MNHEY, SMNVEV (reference sequence). The CDR3 length is 13 residues. CDR3 protein: CASSDRRGQPQHF. The CDR3 bases are TGTGCCAGCAGTGATCGAAGGGGTCAGCCCCAGCATTTT.

The gene calls are TRBV10-3 and TRBJ2-7, with TRBD1 matching 9 bases. The CDR3 runs to 11 residues. V shed 11 bases, J shed 5 bases, and the junction held 4 bases outside the gene matches. Germline V lookup: CDR1 ENHRY, CDR2 SYGVKD. CDR3 bases: TGTGCCTCGGACAGGGGCGACGAGCAGTACTTC. Translated: CASDRGDEQYF.

The rearrangement uses TRBV7-2 and TRBJ2-7; possible D gene TRBD2, 5 bases. With 3 bases removed from V and 3 bases from J, the gap between germline ends came to 15 bases. Germline assignment: CDR1 SGHTA and CDR2 FQGNSA. The CDR3 covers 15 residues. Here the CDR3 reads CASSLVPERVYEQYF. CDR3 DNA: TGTGCCAGCAGCTTGGTCCCAGAGAGGGTCTACGAGCAGTACTTC.

The chain combines TRBV5-4 with TRBJ2-7, with D perhaps TRBD2 (6 bases). Germline CDR1 SGHNT, CDR2 YYREEE (reference sequence). The CDR3 is 14 residues long. Between the trimmed V and J ends, which lost 4 bases and 3 bases, there was a span of 14 bases. CDR3 nucleotides: TGTGCCAGCAGCACAGGCGGGGACCTCTACGAGCAGTACTTC. It yields the protein CASSTGGDLYEQYF. Together with reference TRBV5-4 and TRBJ2-7, the CDR3 gives the full variable domain: ETGVTQSPTHLIKTRGQQVTLRCSSQSGHNTVSWYQQALGQGPQFIFQYYREEENGRGNFPPRFSGLQFPNYSSELNVNALELDDSALYLCASSTGGDLYEQYFGPGTRLTVT.

The chain couples TRBV23-1 to TRBJ2-7, with TRBD1 matching over 11 bases. TRBV23-1 is treated as an ORF (open reading frame) with a function not yet certain. The length of the CDR3 is 15 residues. The J segment lost 7 bases and the V segment lost 0 bases, leaving 5 bases of the junction unmatched. Written as DNA, the CDR3 is TGCGCCAGCAGTCAATCTAGGGACAGGGGGGTTGAGCAGTACTTC. It encodes CASSQSRDRGVEQYF.

This clone was counted between two and nine times. V and J are TRBV4-1 and TRBJ2-3; TRBD2 might be the D (6 bases). The CDR3 length is 15 residues. With 1 base removed from V and 6 bases from J, the gap between germline ends came to 14 bases. Germline lookup yields CDR1 MGHRA and CDR2 YSYEKL. The CDR3 region has the DNA TGCGCCAGCAGCCAAGGATGGAGGGATGAGGATACGCAGTATTTT. Protein sequence: CASSQGWRDEDTQYF.

This clone appeared a few times. This chain joins TRBV7-9 and TRBJ2-1, with 12 positions matching TRBD2. CDR1 and CDR2 from the germline V gene are SEHNR and FQNEAQ (reference sequence). This CDR3 is built from 19 residues. V gave up 5 bases and J gave up 0 bases; unmatched junction bases: 11. CDR3 in DNA: TGTGCCAGCAGCGACTACGGACTAGCGGGGAAAAGCTCCTACAATGAGCAGTTCTTC. Encoded protein: CASSDYGLAGKSSYNEQFF.

The chain uses TRBV7-8 and TRBJ2-5; no reliable D call. The CDR3 has 14 residues. The V end lost 1 base, the J end lost 2 bases, and 8 bases lay between the germline ends. Germline V gene data show CDR1 as SGHVS and CDR2 as FQNEAQ. This CDR3 reads CASSLVPRQETQYF. In nucleotides, the CDR3 is TGTGCCAGCAGCTTAGTACCCAGACAAGAGACCCAGTACTTC. The complete variable domain, with remaining parts taken from reference TRBV7-8 and TRBJ2-5, reads GAGVSQSPRYKVAKRGQDVALRCDPISGHVSLFWYQQALGQGPEFLTYFQNEAQLDKSGLPSDRFFAERPEGSVSTLKIQRTQQEDSAVYLCASSLVPRQETQYFGPGTRLLVL.

The chain combines TRBV5-4 with TRBJ2-4; TRBD2 agrees at 8 bases. After removal of 0 bases from V and 8 bases from J, the junction contained 7 bases not matched to a gene. Germline lookup yields CDR1 SGHNT and CDR2 YYREEE (reference sequence). The CDR3 totals 15 residues. In nucleotides, the CDR3 is TGTGCCAGCAGCTTGGATCCGGGGCGGGAGGACATTCAGTACTTC. It is translated as CASSLDPGREDIQYF.

V and J are TRBV5-6 and TRBJ1-2, with D uncertain. Trimming shortened V by 0 bases and J by 5 bases, and 8 bases separated the two germline ends. The germline V gene encodes CDR1 SGHDT and CDR2 YYEEEE. The CDR3 totals 13 residues. CDR3 bases: TGTGCCAGCAGCTTGGGATCGGGGTATGGCTACACCTTC. Its translation: CASSLGSGYGYTF.

The chain couples TRBV27 to TRBJ2-1, with TRBD1 matching over 11 bases. Losses at the gene ends were 8 bases for V and 10 bases for J; bases not matched to a gene: 4. Germline V gene sequence: CDR1 MNHEY, CDR2 SMNVEV (reference sequence). This CDR3 comprises 12 residues. CDR3 sequence reads: CASWTGGWEQFF. The CDR3 DNA reads TGTGCCAGCTGGACAGGGGGCTGGGAGCAGTTCTTC.